This T cell receptor beta chain was captured by sequencing in a study of brain metastases from non-small cell lung cancer. The assay was immunoSEQ multiplex PCR, and TCRdb's table has in-frame clones only and misses some. The data contain 1,500 to 2,000 clones, roughly four fifths of them seen just once; the ten biggest clones take up over 9%. This clone has a single count. Trimming at V came to 8 bases and at J to 5 bases, leaving 17 bases not matched to a gene. CDR3 size: 17 residues. From germline, CDR1 is SNHLY and CDR2 FYNNEI. The clonotype originates from a donor over 35 with non-small cell lung cancer. The V call is TRBV2, the J call TRBJ2-1, with 8 bases fitting TRBD2. The sequencing sample was made of tumor-adjacent normal tissue. This CDR3 reads CASSGLEVAGSNNEQFF. CDR3 in DNA: TGTGCCAGCTCGGGGCTGGAAGTAGCGGGGTCTAACAATGAGCAGTTCTTC.